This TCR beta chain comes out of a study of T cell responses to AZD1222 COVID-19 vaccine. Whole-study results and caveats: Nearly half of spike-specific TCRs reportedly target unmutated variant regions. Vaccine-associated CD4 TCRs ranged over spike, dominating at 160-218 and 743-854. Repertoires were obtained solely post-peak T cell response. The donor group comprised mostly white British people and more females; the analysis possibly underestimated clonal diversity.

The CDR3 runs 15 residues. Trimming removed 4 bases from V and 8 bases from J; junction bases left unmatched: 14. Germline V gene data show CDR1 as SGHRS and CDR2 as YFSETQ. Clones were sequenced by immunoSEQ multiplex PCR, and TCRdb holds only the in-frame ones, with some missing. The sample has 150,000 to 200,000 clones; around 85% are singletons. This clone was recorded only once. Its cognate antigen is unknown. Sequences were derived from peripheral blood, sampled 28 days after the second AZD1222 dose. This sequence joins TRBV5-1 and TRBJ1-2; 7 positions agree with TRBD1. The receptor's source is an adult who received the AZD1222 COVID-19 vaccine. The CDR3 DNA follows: TGCGCCAGCAGCCCCCTCGGACAGGCCGTTGGGGGCTACACCTTC. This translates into CASSPLGQAVGGYTF.